The present TCR beta chain was sequenced within a study of early T cells in non-severe SARS-CoV-2 infection (dated by TCRdb to the early 2020s). Regarding the complete study: Because TCR sequencing relied on bulk RNA taken from unsorted whole blood, pairing of alpha and beta chains was not possible.

From the cysteine through the phenylalanine, the CDR3 covers 13 amino acids. Of the read, only the CDR3 DNA is kept; its 39 bases are in frame from base 1. Cut back by 4 bases and 2 bases, the V and J ends lie 10 bases apart. CDR1 is given as DFQATT and CDR2 as SNEGSKA, both from the germline V gene (reference sequence). Library construction relied on 5' RACE. Sequencing was carried out with a NextSeq 500. The TCR library protocol attached unique molecular identifiers to individual cDNA molecules to correct for sequencing error and PCR bias. Both TCR alpha and beta chains were sequenced, and tight co-correlation was observed between alpha and beta sequence abundances in each sample. Per the source publication's procedure: V gene, J gene and CDR3 annotation of TCR sequences was performed with Decombinator V4. Expanded TCRs were defined as changing significantly between any two time points under a Poisson model with p below 0.0001. Abundances of TCRs were expressed as counts per million after normalisation to the total number of TCRs sequenced in each sample. TRAV1-2 paired with TRAJ12, TRAJ20 or TRAJ33 defined MAIT TCRs, while TRAV10 paired with TRAJ18 defined iNKT TCRs. VDJdb, accessed 1 November 2021, was searched for CMV, EBV and SARS-CoV-2 annotated TCRs, with TCRs annotated for multiple antigens excluded. The raw public data were reprocessed by TCRdb itself: fastp quality trimming at Q25, MiXCR clonotype calling, in-frame beta chains only. CDR3 protein duplicates are merged, each entry listing the most common genes and DNA. Here the V and J calls rest on TCRdb's processing, not on the authors' analysis. The sample contains more than 50,000 distinct CDR3 sequences, more than 9% of them found a single time. The ten largest account for roughly 4% of the sample.

Study-level results and caveats: VDJdb matching was skewed toward anti-spike CD8 responses, so virus-specific expansions were likely underestimated and private and CD4 specificities were missed.

This clonotype appeared many times. Its antigen has not been determined. The sample holds no much larger clone one base away, and base qualities are not on file. The study was a case-control design nested within a healthcare worker cohort in London, UK, with weekly nasopharyngeal swab PCR tests and blood sampling. Healthcare workers were enrolled in the week of the UK lockdown, from 23 to 31 March 2020, and were followed every week for up to roughly 15 weeks. The sequence links TRBV20-1 to TRBJ2-3; tentative D gene TRBD1, with 6 bases matching. This clonotype was sampled from an adult who was a healthcare worker with PCR-confirmed SARS-CoV-2 infection or an uninfected control (not recorded which). Sequenced sample: whole blood. The CDR3 sequence is CSAIQGLTDTQYF. The nucleotide sequence reads as follows: TGCAGTGCTATACAGGGCCTCACAGATACGCAGTATTTT.